Listed below are T cell receptor beta chains from one sample, sequenced in a study of metastatic and nonmetastatic thyroid tumors. MiXCR reprocessed the PCR reads for TCRdb. Of almost 15,000 clones listed, 25% to 30% are singletons. Source material: tumor tissue. Every receptor here comes from a male donor with papillary thyroid cancer or a benign thyroid nodule (not recorded which). Some clones in this sample may be carry-over from other donors' samples. The CDR3 runs from the conserved cysteine through the conserved F or W. The D gene is left open where the match is weak. Not every row has a clone size; where given, it reads once, few, many or a size class.

v_call	clone_size	d_call	j_call	cdr3_nt	cdr3_aa
TRBV7-2	NA	TRBD1	TRBJ1-2	TGTGCCAGCAGCAAATCGGGACAGGGGGCTGAGGGCTACACCTTC	CASSKSGQGAEGYTF
TRBV24-1	NA	NA	TRBJ2-1	TGTGCCACCAGTGGGTGGAGTAATGAGCAGTTCTTC	CATSGWSNEQFF
TRBV20-1	medium-sized	NA	TRBJ2-3	TGCAGTGCTAGTCGGGATAGCGGCGGGAATACGCAGTATTTT	CSASRDSGGNTQYF
TRBV18	NA	TRBD2	TRBJ2-7	TGTGCCAGCTCAATCAAAGGGGGGTCGGGACTAGCGGCAGCTACCTACGAGCAGTACTTC	CASSIKGGSGLAAATYEQYF
TRBV20-1	few	TRBD1	TRBJ2-3	TGCAGTGCTATTACGACAGGGACGGAAACAGATACGCAGTACTTT	CSAITTGTETDTQYF
TRBV28	NA	NA	TRBJ2-7	TGTGCCAGCAGTCTAGCTGGAGGCCCGAAAGAGCAGTACTTC	CASSLAGGPKEQYF
TRBV7-6	many	NA	TRBJ2-6	TGTGCCAGCAGCCCGAGGACAGTTGTTTCTGGGGCCAACGTCCTGACTTTC	CASSPRTVVSGANVLTF
TRBV20-1	NA	NA	TRBJ2-3	TGCAGTGCTAAAAACTCGAGGGCGGTAGGGGGGGCAGATACGCAGTATTTT	CSAKNSRAVGGADTQYF
TRBV19	many	NA	TRBJ2-7	TGTGCCAGTAGTATGGCACTGAACTACGAGCAGTACTTC	CASSMALNYEQYF
TRBV20-1	NA	NA	TRBJ2-7	TGCAGTGCTAGAGATTTAGAGAGCTCCTACGAGCAGTACTTC	CSARDLESSYEQYF
TRBV6-1	many	NA	TRBJ1-1	TGTGCCAGCACCATAGACAGTAGGACTGAAGCTTTCTTT	CASTIDSRTEAFF
TRBV27	few	NA	TRBJ1-2	TGTGCCAGCTTGCTCGGTACAGGAAGGCAAGTGGACTACACCTTC	CASLLGTGRQVDYTF
TRBV6-9	many	TRBD1	TRBJ1-5	TGTGCCAGCAGTAAGGAACAGGGGTTCGGCAATCAGCCCCAGCATTTT	CASSKEQGFGNQPQHF
TRBV28	NA	NA	TRBJ1-2	TGTGCCAGCAGTTTAGTGGGGGGCACCTATGTGAACTATGGCTACACCTTC	CASSLVGGTYVNYGYTF
TRBV24-1	few	TRBD2	TRBJ2-7	TGTGCCACCAGTGCCAGCGGGATCGACGAGCAGTACTTC	CATSASGIDEQYF
TRBV20-1	NA	NA	TRBJ1-2	TGCAGTGCTAGAGATCCTACCTCCGAATATGGCTACACCTTC	CSARDPTSEYGYTF
TRBV9	many	TRBD2	TRBJ2-7	TGTGCCAGCAGCCCGGGCGGACTAGCGGGAGGGGAGCAGTACTTC	CASSPGGLAGGEQYF
TRBV5-1	medium-sized	NA	TRBJ2-1	TGCGCCAGCAGCTTGGGAGACCTAGGAAATGAGCAGTTCTTC	CASSLGDLGNEQFF
TRBV20-1	NA	TRBD2	TRBJ2-7	TGCAGTGCTAGAGATCCCCTAGCGGGAGCCCTGTACTTC	CSARDPLAGALYF
TRBV30	medium-sized	NA	TRBJ1-6	TGTGCCTGGACCCGGGACTTGCGGCCCCTCCACTTT	CAWTRDLRPLHF
TRBV30	many	NA	TRBJ1-2	TGTGCCTGGAGTGTCGGGCAGAACTATGGCTACACCTTC	CAWSVGQNYGYTF
TRBV6-1	few	NA	TRBJ1-1	TGTGCCAGCAGTGCCCGGGACCCAGGCCCCGAAGCTTTCTTT	CASSARDPGPEAFF
TRBV2	NA	TRBD1	TRBJ1-5	TGTGCCAGCAGTAGAAGACAGGGACAGACAAGTTGGGCCAATCAGCCCCAGCATTTT	CASSRRQGQTSWANQPQHF
TRBV5-4	many	NA	TRBJ1-1	TGTGCCAGCAGCTTTGACCTGCGGGGGGCTGACACTGAAGCTTTCTTT	CASSFDLRGADTEAFF
TRBV7-2	many	TRBD2	TRBJ2-3	TGTGCCAGCAGCTTATGGGGGGGAAGCACAGATACGCAGTATTTT	CASSLWGGSTDTQYF
TRBV27	NA	NA	TRBJ1-1	TGTGCCAGCAGTTATGGCATAAGGGGCACTGAAGCTTTCTTT	CASSYGIRGTEAFF
TRBV20-1	NA	NA	TRBJ2-5	TGCAGTGCTATAGACCCATCCCGCGAGACCCAGTACTTC	CSAIDPSRETQYF
TRBV4-3	few	TRBD1	TRBJ2-7	TGCGCCAGCAGCCCTGAGGGGGCGGACGAGCAGTACTTC	CASSPEGADEQYF
TRBV11-2	NA	NA	TRBJ2-7	TGTGCCAGCAGCTCCCCCGGGGCAAATGGTGCCTACGAGCAGTACTTC	CASSSPGANGAYEQYF
TRBV15	NA	NA	TRBJ1-2	TGTGCCTACAGCAGAGAGCTGGCGGTCCTACCCGGGGGCTACACCTTC	CAYSRELAVLPGGYTF
TRBV5-6	once	TRBD2	TRBJ2-2	TGTGCCAGCAGCTTGCGACTAGCGGGAGGGCCCGGGGAGCGGTTTTTT	CASSLRLAGGPGERFF
TRBV15	many	TRBD2	TRBJ2-3	TGTGCCACCAGCAGAGACCCGGGGGGTGCAGATACGCAGTATTTT	CATSRDPGGADTQYF
TRBV2	few	TRBD1	TRBJ1-3	TGTGCCAGCACCTTCGCAGGGGGCTCTGGAAACACCATATATTTT	CASTFAGGSGNTIYF
TRBV28	NA	NA	TRBJ1-5	TGTGCCAGGAGTCCTCGGATGATAGGCCAGCCCCAGCATTTT	CARSPRMIGQPQHF
TRBV11-2	NA	TRBD1	TRBJ1-2	TGTGCCAGCGCCAGTGGGCCCACAGGGGGCGGTGGCTACACCTTC	CASASGPTGGGGYTF
TRBV5-6	few	TRBD2	TRBJ2-3	TGTGCCAGCAGCTTCCCAGCGGGGGAAGGGACAGATACGCAGTATTTT	CASSFPAGEGTDTQYF
TRBV20-1	medium-sized	TRBD1	TRBJ1-3	TGCAGTGCTAGAGGAGAGGCCAGGACAGGTATCTCTGGAAACACCATATATTTT	CSARGEARTGISGNTIYF
TRBV27	many	TRBD2	TRBJ2-3	TGTGCCAGCAGTTTATCACGCGGGGCGGGGGCAGATACGCAGTATTTT	CASSLSRGAGADTQYF
TRBV6-2/TRBV6-3	NA	TRBD2	TRBJ2-7	TGTGCCAGCAGTTACCCACCCGGGGTCGCGGGAGGGCCTTGGGAGCAGTACTTC	CASSYPPGVAGGPWEQYF
TRBV20-1	medium-sized	NA	TRBJ1-2	TGCAGTGCTCCACCTTCTTTCAGCCGATACTATGGCTACACCTTC	CSAPPSFSRYYGYTF
TRBV6-2/TRBV6-3	many	TRBD2	TRBJ2-3	TGTGCCAGCAGCGGGACTAGCGGGGGGGCAGATACGCAGTATTTT	CASSGTSGGADTQYF
TRBV7-9	many	NA	TRBJ2-7	TGTGCCAGCAGCTTAAAAGAAGAGCAGTACTTC	CASSLKEEQYF
TRBV7-9	NA	NA	TRBJ2-7	TGTGCCAGCAGCATAGGGAACGAGCAGAACTTC	CASSIGNEQNF
TRBV10-1	few	NA	TRBJ2-7	TGCGCCAGCAGTGATTTACCGGGACAGCAGTACTTC	CASSDLPGQQYF
TRBV12-3/TRBV12-4	many	NA	TRBJ1-1	TGTGCCAGCCTTCAGGGGCCGAACACTGAAGCTTTCTTT	CASLQGPNTEAFF
TRBV28	NA	NA	TRBJ2-7	TGTGCCACGCAGCGACTATCGGGAACCGTCGAGCAGTACTTC	CATQRLSGTVEQYF
TRBV11-3	NA	NA	TRBJ2-1	TGTGCCAGCAGCTTAGAAGCGGAGGGGGGTGAGCAGTTCTTC	CASSLEAEGGEQFF
TRBV11-3	NA	NA	TRBJ2-3	TGTGCCCGCAGCTTTAGCGGCCTCACAGATACGCAGTATTTT	CARSFSGLTDTQYF
TRBV18	NA	NA	TRBJ1-4	TGTGCCAGCTCGGGGACTGGCCCAGAAGAAAAACTGTTTTTT	CASSGTGPEEKLFF
TRBV18	few	NA	TRBJ2-7	TGTGCCAGCTCACCCCAGGGACGCGAGCAGTACTTC	CASSPQGREQYF
TRBV28	NA	TRBD2	TRBJ2-7	TGTGGCAGCAGTTCCCGACTGGCGGGAGTTATCGAGCAGTACTTC	CGSSSRLAGVIEQYF
TRBV12-3/TRBV12-4	many	TRBD2	TRBJ2-3	TGTGCCAGCAGTTTACTAGCGGGGGACCCGGTAGATACGCAGTATTTT	CASSLLAGDPVDTQYF
TRBV10-2	NA	NA	TRBJ1-6	TGCGCCAGCAGTGAGGGGTGCTCACCCCTGCACTTT	CASSEGCSPLHF
TRBV28	many	TRBD1	TRBJ2-3	TGTGCCAGCACCGGAAACAGGGGGTTTGGGGATACGCAGTATTTT	CASTGNRGFGDTQYF